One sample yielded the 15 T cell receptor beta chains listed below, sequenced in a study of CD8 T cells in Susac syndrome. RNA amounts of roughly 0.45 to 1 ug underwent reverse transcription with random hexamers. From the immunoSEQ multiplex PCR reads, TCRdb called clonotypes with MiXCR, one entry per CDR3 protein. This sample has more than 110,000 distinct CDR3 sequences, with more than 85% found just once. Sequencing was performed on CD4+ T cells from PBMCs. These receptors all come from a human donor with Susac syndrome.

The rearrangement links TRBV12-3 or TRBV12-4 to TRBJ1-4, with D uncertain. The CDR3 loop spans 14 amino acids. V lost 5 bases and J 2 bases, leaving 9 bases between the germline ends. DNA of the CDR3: TGTGCCAGCAGTCCCGGACCGACTAATGAAAAACTGTTTTTT. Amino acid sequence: CASSPGPTNEKLFF.

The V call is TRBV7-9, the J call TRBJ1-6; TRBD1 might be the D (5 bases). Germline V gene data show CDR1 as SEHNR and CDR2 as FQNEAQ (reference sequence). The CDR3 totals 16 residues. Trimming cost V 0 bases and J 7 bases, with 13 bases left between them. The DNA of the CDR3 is TGTGCCAGCAGCTTAGCCCAGGGAGGGACGAATTCACCCCTCCACTTT. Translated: CASSLAQGGTNSPLHF.

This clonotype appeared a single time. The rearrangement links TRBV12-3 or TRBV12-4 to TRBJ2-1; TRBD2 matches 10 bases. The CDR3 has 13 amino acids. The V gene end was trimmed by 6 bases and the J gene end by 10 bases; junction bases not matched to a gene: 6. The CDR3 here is CASSLWGLAEQFF. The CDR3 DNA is TGTGCCAGCAGCCTTTGGGGACTAGCGGAGCAGTTCTTC.

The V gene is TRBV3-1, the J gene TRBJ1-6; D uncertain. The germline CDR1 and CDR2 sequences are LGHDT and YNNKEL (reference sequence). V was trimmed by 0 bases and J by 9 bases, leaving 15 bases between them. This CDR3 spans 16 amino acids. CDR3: CASSQDFGALGSPLHF. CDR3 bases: TGTGCCAGCAGCCAAGATTTCGGAGCGCTAGGTTCACCCCTCCACTTT.

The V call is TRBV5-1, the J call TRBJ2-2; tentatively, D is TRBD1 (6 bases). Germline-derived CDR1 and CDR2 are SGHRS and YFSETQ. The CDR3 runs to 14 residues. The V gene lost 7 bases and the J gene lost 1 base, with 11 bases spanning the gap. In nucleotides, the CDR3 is TGCGCCAGCGGAGGCAGGGGGAACACCGGGGAGCTGTTTTTT. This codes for CASGGRGNTGELFF.

CDR3 sequence: CASSTQGGKMNTEAFF. In DNA form, the CDR3 reads TGTGCCAGCAGCACCCAGGGGGGCAAAATGAACACTGAAGCTTTCTTT. The rearrangement joins TRBV7-2 to TRBJ1-1; 7 bases match TRBD1. Trimming cost V 5 bases and J 0 bases; bases outside gene matches: 9. This CDR3 contains 16 residues. CDR1 is SGHTA and CDR2 is FQGNSA in the germline V gene.

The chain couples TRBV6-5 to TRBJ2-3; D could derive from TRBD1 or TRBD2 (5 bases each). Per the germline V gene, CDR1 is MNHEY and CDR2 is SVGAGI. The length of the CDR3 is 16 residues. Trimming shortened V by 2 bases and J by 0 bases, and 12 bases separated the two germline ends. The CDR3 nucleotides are TGTGCCAGCAGTTACGGGACCGGGACCAGCACAGATACGCAGTATTTT. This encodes CASSYGTGTSTDTQYF.

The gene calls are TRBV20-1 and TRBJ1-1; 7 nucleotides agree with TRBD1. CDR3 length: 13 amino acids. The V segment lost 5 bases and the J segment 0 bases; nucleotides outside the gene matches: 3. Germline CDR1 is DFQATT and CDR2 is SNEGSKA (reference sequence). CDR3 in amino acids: CSAPGQLNTEAFF. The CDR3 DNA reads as TGCAGTGCTCCGGGACAGTTGAACACTGAAGCTTTCTTT.

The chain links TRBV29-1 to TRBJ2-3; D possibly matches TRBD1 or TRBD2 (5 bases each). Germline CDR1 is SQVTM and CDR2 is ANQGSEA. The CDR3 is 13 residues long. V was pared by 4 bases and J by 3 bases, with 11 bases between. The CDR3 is CSVGGSSTDTQYF. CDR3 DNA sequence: TGCAGCGTTGGGGGGAGTTCGACAGATACGCAGTATTTT.

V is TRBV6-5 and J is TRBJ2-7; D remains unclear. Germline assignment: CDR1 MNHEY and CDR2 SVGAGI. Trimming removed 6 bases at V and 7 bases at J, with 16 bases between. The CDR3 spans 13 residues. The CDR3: CASSPGPGWEQYF. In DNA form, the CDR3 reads TGTGCCAGCAGCCCCGGACCGGGCTGGGAGCAGTACTTC.

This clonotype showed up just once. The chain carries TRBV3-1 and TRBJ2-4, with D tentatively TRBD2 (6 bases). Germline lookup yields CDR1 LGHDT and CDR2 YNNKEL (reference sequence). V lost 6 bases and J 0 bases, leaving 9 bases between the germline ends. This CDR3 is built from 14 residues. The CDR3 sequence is CASRSGLAKNIQYF. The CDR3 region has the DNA TGTGCCAGCAGATCGGGACTAGCCAAAAACATTCAGTACTTC.

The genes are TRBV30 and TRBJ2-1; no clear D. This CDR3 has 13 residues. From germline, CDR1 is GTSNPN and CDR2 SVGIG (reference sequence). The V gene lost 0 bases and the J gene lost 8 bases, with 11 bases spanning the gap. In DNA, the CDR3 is TGTGCCTGGAGTGTACTTGGGGATTATGAGCAGTTCTTC. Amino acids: CAWSVLGDYEQFF.

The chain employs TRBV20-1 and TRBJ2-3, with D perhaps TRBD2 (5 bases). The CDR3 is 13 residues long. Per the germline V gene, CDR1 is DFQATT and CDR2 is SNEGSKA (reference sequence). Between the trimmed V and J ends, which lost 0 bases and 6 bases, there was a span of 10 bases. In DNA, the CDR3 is TGCAGTGCTAGAGATCGGGGTCCCGATACGCAGTATTTT. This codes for CSARDRGPDTQYF.

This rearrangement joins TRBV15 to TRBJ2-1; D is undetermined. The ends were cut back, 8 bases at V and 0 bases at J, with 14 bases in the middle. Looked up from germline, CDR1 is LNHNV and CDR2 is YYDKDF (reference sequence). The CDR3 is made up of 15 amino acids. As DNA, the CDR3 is TGTGCCACCTCGTTCCGGGTGAGCTCCTACAATGAGCAGTTCTTC. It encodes CATSFRVSSYNEQFF.

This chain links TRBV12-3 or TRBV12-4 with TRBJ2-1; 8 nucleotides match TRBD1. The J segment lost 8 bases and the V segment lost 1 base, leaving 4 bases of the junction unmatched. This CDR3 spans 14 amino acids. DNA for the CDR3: TGTGCCAGCAGTTTAGATCAGGGGGCCGATGAGCAGTTCTTC. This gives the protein CASSLDQGADEQFF.